The 18 T cell receptor beta chains listed next were all sequenced from one sample in a study of blood T cell repertoires in COVID-19. The data were produced by immunoSEQ multiplex PCR, yet TCRdb's version contains in-frame clones alone and is incomplete. The table records hundreds of thousands of clones, around 91% of them present only once. Sequenced: PBMCs or T cells enriched from blood (not recorded which). Receptors were obtained from a man under 40 who had recovered from COVID-19.

The V gene is TRBV6-1, the J gene TRBJ1-1; D is undetermined. Trimming pared 0 bases from V and 5 bases from J, leaving 7 bases between. The CDR3 spans 13 residues. CDR1 is MNHNS and CDR2 is SASEGT in the germline V gene. CDR3 DNA: TGTGCCAGCAGTGAAGCGCTGAGGACTGAAGCTTTCTTT. Its translation: CASSEALRTEAFF.

The chain carries TRBV25-1 and TRBJ1-6, with 9 bases fitting TRBD1. V lost 4 bases to trimming and J lost 7 bases; unmatched junction nucleotides: 8. CDR1 and CDR2 (germline): MGHDK, SYGVNS. The CDR3 is 16 residues long. This CDR3 reads CASSVPGTGSNSPLHF. DNA for the CDR3: TGTGCCAGCAGTGTCCCCGGGACAGGGTCCAATTCACCCCTCCACTTT.

The rearrangement links TRBV30 to TRBJ1-5, with D uncertain. The V and J ends lost 0 bases and 7 bases respectively, with 10 bases between them. The V gene's germline CDR1 is GTSNPN and CDR2 SVGIG (reference sequence). The CDR3 spans 13 residues. Here the CDR3 reads CAWSVKSQQPQHF. The CDR3 bases are TGTGCCTGGAGTGTAAAGTCACAACAGCCCCAGCATTTT.

The chain recombines TRBV10-2 with TRBJ1-3, with TRBD1 matching 7 bases. The germline CDR1 and CDR2 sequences are WSHSY and SAAADI. CDR3 length: 13 amino acids. Trimming removed 7 bases from V and 2 bases from J; junction bases left unmatched: 2. The DNA of the CDR3 is TGCGCCAGCACGACAGGGCCTGGAAACACCATATATTTT. It encodes CASTTGPGNTIYF.

The J gene is TRBJ1-6, the V gene TRBV20-1; perhaps TRBD1 as D (5 bases). Germline V gives CDR1 DFQATT, CDR2 SNEGSKA (reference sequence). CDR3 length: 15 amino acids. V lost 3 bases and J lost 1, with 10 bases in between. The CDR3 reads CSASGRGSYNSPLHF. The CDR3 DNA reads as TGCAGTGCTAGTGGGAGGGGATCCTATAATTCACCCCTCCACTTT.

This clone showed up many times. This chain connects TRBV28 to TRBJ1-5; D is uncertain. V gave up 11 bases and J gave up 2 bases, with 16 bases separating them. The CDR3 is 14 amino acids. The germline V gene encodes CDR1 MDHEN and CDR2 SYDVKM. CDR3 sequence: CAASRQVGNQPQHF. CDR3 DNA: TGTGCCGCGTCAAGGCAGGTCGGCAATCAGCCCCAGCATTTT.

Only one count was recorded for this clone. The sample carries other DNA sequences with the same CDR3. The J gene is TRBJ1-6, the V gene TRBV18; D is unclear. The V gene's germline CDR1 is KGHSH and CDR2 LQKENI. V shed 3 bases and J shed 7 bases, with 7 bases lying between them. This CDR3 is built from 13 residues. The CDR3 DNA reads as TGTGCCAGCTCACCCACCAGAAATTCACCCCTCCACTTT. It yields the protein CASSPTRNSPLHF.

This clone has just one count. The chain couples TRBV27 to TRBJ2-6; D might be TRBD2 (5 bases). Germline V gene lookup returns CDR1 MNHEY and CDR2 SMNVEV (reference sequence). The CDR3 runs to 15 residues. The V end was cut by 2 bases, the J end by 1 base, with 6 bases between. The CDR3 DNA reads TGTGCCAGCAGTTTAAGAGGGTCTGGGGCCAACGTCCTGACTTTC. Translation gives CASSLRGSGANVLTF.

The chain has TRBV2 and TRBJ2-2; 10 bases line up with TRBD2. Germline V gives CDR1 SNHLY, CDR2 FYNNEI. The CDR3 is made up of 17 amino acids. Trimming removed 10 bases from V and 7 bases from J; junction bases left unmatched: 18. Written as DNA, the CDR3 is TGTGCCACCCGGTGGGGGACTAGCGCCACCCGCGGCGGGGAGCTGTTTTTT. This translates into CATRWGTSATRGGELFF.

The rearrangement uses TRBV3-1 (or the pseudogene TRBV3-2) and TRBJ1-2, with 7 bases aligning to TRBD1. The CDR3 contains 15 residues. Germline V gene data show CDR1 as LGHDT and CDR2 as YNNKEL (reference sequence). Germline trimming cut 4 bases from V and 4 bases from J; bases unmatched to any gene: 9. CDR3 residues: CASSPGPGTAYGYTF. The CDR3 region has the DNA TGTGCCAGCAGCCCGGGCCCCGGGACAGCCTATGGCTACACCTTC.

The chain recombines TRBV2 with TRBJ1-3, with unresolved D. CDR3 size: 13 residues. The ends were cut back, 3 bases at V and 0 bases at J, with 3 bases in the middle. Germline V lookup: CDR1 SNHLY, CDR2 FYNNEI. CDR3 amino acids: CASSDISGNTIYF. In nucleotides, the CDR3 is TGTGCCAGCAGTGATATCTCTGGAAACACCATATATTTT.

The chain employs TRBV7-9 and TRBJ2-1; D may be TRBD2 (5 bases). Trimming shortened V by 5 bases and J by 0 bases, and 17 bases separated the two germline ends. Per the germline V gene, CDR1 is SEHNR and CDR2 is FQNEAQ (reference sequence). The CDR3 contains 17 residues. CDR3 protein: CASSPSPAASSYNEQFF. In DNA form, the CDR3 reads TGTGCCAGCAGCCCCTCTCCAGCGGCAAGCTCCTACAATGAGCAGTTCTTC.

Here the CDR3 DNA reads TGTGCCAGCAGGACCACAGGGGAAGGAGCTAACTATGGCTACACCTTC. It translates to CASRTTGEGANYGYTF. V usage is TRBV28 and J usage is TRBJ1-2, with 7 bases aligning to TRBD1. CDR1 and CDR2 from the germline V gene are MDHEN and SYDVKM. CDR3 length equals 16 residues. Trimming took 6 bases from V and 0 from J; bases not matched to a gene: 10.

As for this clone: One end of the junction fails to match germline, which may point to a read error. The DNA of the CDR3 is TGTGCTAGCAGCTCCGGGAGGGGGGTAACTGGAAACACCATATATTTT. It encodes CASSSGRGVTGNTIYF. The chain carries TRBV7-7 and TRBJ1-3; perhaps TRBD1 as D (6 bases). Germline V gene sequence: CDR1 SSHAT, CDR2 FNYEAQ (reference sequence). The CDR3 contains 16 residues.

This sequence joins TRBV21-1 and TRBJ1-4. TRBV21-1 is an annotated pseudogene. This CDR3 spans 15 amino acids. The CDR3 nucleotides are TGTGCCAGCAGCAAACTGGCCGGACTCCCCTCCCATTGGACTTTT. It specifies CASSKLAGLPSHWTF.

Here the CDR3 reads CSAESGRTDTQYF. CDR3 bases: TGCAGCGCTGAGAGCGGGCGCACAGATACGCAGTATTTT. The chain recombines TRBV29-1 with TRBJ2-3; D may be TRBD2 (6 bases). The V end lost 7 bases, the J end lost 1 base, and 12 bases lay between the germline ends. This CDR3 is 13 amino acids long. Germline assignment: CDR1 SQVTM and CDR2 ANQGSEA.

CDR3: CASSRTVAKNIQYF. The CDR3 nucleotides read TGTGCCAGCAGCCGGACAGTTGCCAAAAACATTCAGTACTTC. The rearrangement joins TRBV14 to TRBJ2-4, with D perhaps TRBD1 (6 bases). The V end was cut by 4 bases, the J end by 1 base, with 8 bases between. CDR1 and CDR2 from the germline V gene are SGHDN and FVKESK. The CDR3 consists of 14 residues.

This chain links TRBV7-9 with TRBJ2-3; 8 nucleotides agree with TRBD2. The CDR3 has 17 amino acids. Per germline, CDR1 SEHNR and CDR2 FQNEAQ (reference sequence). The ends lost 5 bases at V and 0 bases at J; junction bases unmatched: 10. CDR3 amino acids: CASSPPRGGRSTDTQYF. Here the CDR3 DNA reads TGTGCCAGCAGCCCCCCGCGGGGCGGGAGGAGCACAGATACGCAGTATTTT. Supplemented by reference TRBV7-9 and TRBJ2-3, the full variable domain reads DTGVSQNPRHKITKRGQNVTFRCDPISEHNRLYWYRQTLGQGPEFLTYFQNEAQLEKSRLLSDRFSAERPKGSFSTLEIQRTEQGDSAMYLCASSPPRGGRSTDTQYFGPGTRLTVL.